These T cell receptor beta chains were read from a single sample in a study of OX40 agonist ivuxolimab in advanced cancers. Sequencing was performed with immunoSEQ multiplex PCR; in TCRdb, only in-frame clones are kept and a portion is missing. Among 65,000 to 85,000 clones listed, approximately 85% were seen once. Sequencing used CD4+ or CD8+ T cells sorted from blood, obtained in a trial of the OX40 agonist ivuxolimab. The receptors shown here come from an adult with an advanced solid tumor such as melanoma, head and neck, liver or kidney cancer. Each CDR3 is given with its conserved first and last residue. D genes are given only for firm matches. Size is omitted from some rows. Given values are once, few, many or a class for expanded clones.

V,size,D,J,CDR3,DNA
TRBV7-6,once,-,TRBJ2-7,CASKLRVSSYEQYF,TGTGCCAGCAAGCTTAGGGTGAGCTCCTACGAGCAGTACTTC
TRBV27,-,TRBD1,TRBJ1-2,CASSRSPGQGASGGYTF,TGTGCCAGCAGCCGGTCTCCGGGACAGGGGGCTTCGGGAGGCTACACCTTC
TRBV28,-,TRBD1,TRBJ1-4,CATKTGSNEKLFF,TGTGCCACCAAGACAGGGTCTAATGAAAAACTGTTTTTT
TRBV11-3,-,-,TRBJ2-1,CASSGDRDGYNEQFF,TGTGCCAGCAGCGGTGACCGGGACGGATACAATGAGCAGTTCTTC
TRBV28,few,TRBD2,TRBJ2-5,CASSGLAGFQETQYF,TGTGCCAGCAGTGGGCTAGCGGGGTTCCAAGAGACCCAGTACTTC
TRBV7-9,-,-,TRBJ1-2,CASSPIEENYGYTF,TGTGCCAGCAGCCCGATAGAAGAAAACTATGGCTACACCTTC
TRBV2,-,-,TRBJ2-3,CASSELTSGTDTQYF,TGTGCCAGCAGTGAACTTACCAGCGGCACAGATACGCAGTATTTT
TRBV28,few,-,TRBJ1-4,CPQPTPGDEEKLFF,TGTCCACAACCTACCCCAGGGGATGAGGAAAAACTGTTTTTT
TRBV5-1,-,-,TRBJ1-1,CASSLEGGRTEAFF,TGCGCCAGCAGCTTGGAGGGGGGGAGGACTGAAGCTTTCTTT
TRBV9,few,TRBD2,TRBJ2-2,CASSVVATSGRTGELFF,TGTGCCAGCAGCGTAGTAGCTACTAGCGGGCGTACCGGGGAGCTGTTTTTT
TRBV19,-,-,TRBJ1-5,CASRKGYNQPQHF,TGTGCCAGCAGGAAGGGATACAATCAGCCCCAGCATTTT
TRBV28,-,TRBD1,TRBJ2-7,CASTDTGVSYEQYF,TGTGCCAGCACCGACACAGGGGTCTCCTACGAGCAGTACTTC
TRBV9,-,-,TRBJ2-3,CASMKSSGTDTQYF,TGTGCCAGCATGAAGAGCAGTGGCACAGATACGCAGTATTTT
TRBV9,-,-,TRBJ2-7,CASVVYPPSHEQYF,TGTGCCAGCGTGGTCTACCCGCCGTCCCACGAGCAGTACTTC
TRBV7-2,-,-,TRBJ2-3,CASSPFAGPDTQYF,TGTGCCAGCAGCCCCTTCGCAGGGCCCGATACGCAGTATTTT
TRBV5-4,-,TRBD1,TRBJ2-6,CASSSEAAGGVGANVLTF,TGTGCCAGCAGCTCGGAGGCGGCAGGGGGTGTTGGGGCCAACGTCCTGACTTTC
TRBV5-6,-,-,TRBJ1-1,CASSTPLHPLSSFF,TGTGCCAGCAGCACCCCCCTGCATCCGTTATCTAGTTTCTTT
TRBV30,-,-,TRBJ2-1,CAFLRYNEQFF,TGTGCCTTTCTTCGCTACAATGAGCAGTTCTTC
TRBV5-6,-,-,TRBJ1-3,CASSSSTGKPGNTIYF,TGTGCCAGCAGCTCCTCTACAGGGAAGCCTGGAAACACCATATATTTT
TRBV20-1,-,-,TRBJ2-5,CSASLDETQYF,TGCAGTGCTAGCCTAGATGAGACCCAGTACTTC
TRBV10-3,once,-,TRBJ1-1,CAVSGDTEAFF,TGTGCCGTTTCAGGGGACACTGAAGCTTTCTTT
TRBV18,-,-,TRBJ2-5,CASSPQTGRETQYF,TGTGCCAGCTCACCTCAAACCGGGAGAGAGACCCAGTACTTC
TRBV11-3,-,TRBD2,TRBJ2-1,CASSQSGTSGLEQFF,TGTGCCAGCAGTCAATCCGGGACTAGCGGCCTTGAGCAGTTCTTC
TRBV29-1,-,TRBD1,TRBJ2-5,CSGLRDSETQYF,TGCAGCGGACTCCGGGACAGTGAGACCCAGTACTTC
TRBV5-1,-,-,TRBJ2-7,CASRRVREGSYEQYF,TGCGCCAGCAGAAGAGTTAGGGAAGGGTCCTACGAGCAGTACTTC
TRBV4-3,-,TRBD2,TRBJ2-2,CASSQEPLAGGGGGELFF,TGCGCCAGCAGCCAAGAGCCCCTAGCGGGGGGAGGAGGCGGGGAGCTGTTTTTT
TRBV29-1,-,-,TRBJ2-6,CSVQGTPGANVLTF,TGCAGCGTGCAGGGGACCCCTGGGGCCAACGTCCTGACTTTC
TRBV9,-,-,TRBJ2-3,CASSGGADTQYF,TGTGCCAGCAGCGGGGGGGCAGATACGCAGTATTTT
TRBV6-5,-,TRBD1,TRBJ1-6,CASSQGTGGSPLHF,TGTGCCAGCAGTCAAGGGACAGGGGGATCACCCCTCCACTTT
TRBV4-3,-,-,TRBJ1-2,CASSQDMNRVNGYTF,TGCGCCAGCAGCCAAGATATGAACAGGGTGAATGGCTACACCTTC
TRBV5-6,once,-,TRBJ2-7,CASSTDREGLEQYF,TGTGCCAGCAGCACCGACAGGGAGGGCCTCGAGCAGTACTTC
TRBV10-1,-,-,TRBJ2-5,CASSESPSVQTQYF,TGCGCCAGCAGTGAGTCGCCCTCGGTCCAGACCCAGTACTTC
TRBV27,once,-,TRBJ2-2,CASSLDYTGELFF,TGTGCCAGCAGTCTGGACTACACCGGGGAGCTGTTTTTT